This T cell receptor (beta chain) was found in a study of T cells in Graves' hyperthyroidism and ophthalmopathy. In its sample, this clonotype was seen a few times. CDR1 and CDR2 from the germline V gene are MGHRA and YSYEKL. This CDR3 spans 14 amino acids. Between the trimmed V and J ends, which lost 3 bases and 2 bases, there was a span of 8 bases. Researchers amplified the TCR beta CDR3 regions from RNA transcripts. A first-round RT-PCR of the TCR CDR3 used the HTBI primer set. TCRdb processed the multiplex PCR reads anew with MiXCR; each CDR3 protein has one entry. Of a few hundred thousand distinct CDR3 sequences listed, under 25% are singletons.

Sequenced sample: blood. This TCR derives from a woman in her fifties or sixties with Graves' hyperthyroidism. This chain joins TRBV4-1 and TRBJ1-3; D possibly corresponds to TRBD1 (6 bases). The CDR3 protein is CASSQQGPGNTIYF. CDR3 in DNA: TGCGCCAGCAGCCAGCAGGGGCCTGGAAACACCATATATTTT.